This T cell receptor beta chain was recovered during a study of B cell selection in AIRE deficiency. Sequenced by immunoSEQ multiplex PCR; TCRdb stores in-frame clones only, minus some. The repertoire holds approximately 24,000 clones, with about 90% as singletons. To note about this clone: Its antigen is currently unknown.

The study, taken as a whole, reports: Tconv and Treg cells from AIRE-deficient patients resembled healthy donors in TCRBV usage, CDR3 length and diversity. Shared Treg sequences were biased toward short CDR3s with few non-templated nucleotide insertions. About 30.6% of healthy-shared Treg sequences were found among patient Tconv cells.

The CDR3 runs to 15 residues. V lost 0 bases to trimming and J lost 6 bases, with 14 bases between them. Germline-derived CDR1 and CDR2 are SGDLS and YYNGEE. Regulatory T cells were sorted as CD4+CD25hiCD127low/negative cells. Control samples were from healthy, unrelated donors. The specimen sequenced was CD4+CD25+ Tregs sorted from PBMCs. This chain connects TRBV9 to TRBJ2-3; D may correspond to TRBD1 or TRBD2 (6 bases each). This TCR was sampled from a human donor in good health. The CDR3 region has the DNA TGTGCCAGCAGCGTAGTAGAGGGGGGACGGGATACGCAGTATTTT. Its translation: CASSVVEGGRDTQYF.